These 2 T cell receptor beta chains were all obtained from the same sample, sequenced in a study of molecular identifiers for immune sequencing clone quantification. One entry per CDR3 protein results from TCRdb running MiXCR on the PCR reads. Found here are under 600,000 distinct CDR3 sequences, roughly 23% of them singletons; the top ten hold about 0.8%. Sequenced: naive CD8+ T cells from blood, with Jurkat cell RNA spiked in. The sample's subset: FACS-sorted CD8+CD4-CCR7+CD45RA+ naive T cells. These receptors were obtained from a human donor in good health. Some libraries in this study had Jurkat cell RNA spiked in.

This clonotype was seen repeatedly, ten times or more. V usage is TRBV7-6 and J usage is TRBJ2-7, with 7 bases identical to TRBD2. In germline, CDR1 is SGHVS, CDR2 FNYEAQ. Trimming took 1 base from V and 2 from J; bases not matched to a gene: 5. The length of the CDR3 is 15 residues. The CDR3 region has the DNA TGTGCCAGCAGCTTAGAAAGTCGGGGGGCCTACGAGCAGTACTTC. Protein product: CASSLESRGAYEQYF.

This clonotype was counted between two and nine times. The chain couples TRBV20-1 to TRBJ2-7; TRBD1 might be the D (7 bases). The V end lost 2 bases, the J end lost 3 bases, and 17 bases lay between the germline ends. The CDR3 runs 15 residues. The germline gives CDR1 DFQATT, CDR2 SNEGSKA (reference sequence). In DNA, the CDR3 is TGCAGTGCTAGACCACGGACAGGACTATACTACGAGCAGTACTTC. It translates to CSARPRTGLYYEQYF.